Presented here are 16 T cell receptor beta chains from one specimen sequenced in a study of T-cell memory formation after mild COVID-19. TCRdb analysed the 5' RACE reads with MiXCR anew, one entry per CDR3 protein. The data show 110,000 to 150,000 distinct CDR3 sequences, approximately 25% seen once. Sequenced input: PBMCs or a T cell subset sorted from them (not recorded which). Source of these receptors: an adult woman who had mild COVID-19 (a few samples of this study predate the infection). Cell type and time point are not known.

The V gene is TRBV11-3, the J gene TRBJ2-1, with 13 bases aligning to TRBD2. Unmatched junction bases numbered 8, after V lost 5 bases and J lost 4 bases. From germline, CDR1 is SGHNT and CDR2 YENEEA. CDR3 length: 17 residues. CDR3: CASSPSTSGREYNEQFF. Written as DNA, the CDR3 is TGTGCCAGCAGCCCATCCACTAGCGGGAGGGAATACAATGAGCAGTTCTTC.

This sequence joins TRBV5-1 and TRBJ2-7; D is uncertain. V was shortened by 0 bases and J by 6 bases, with 10 bases between the two germline ends. From germline, CDR1 is SGHRS and CDR2 YFSETQ. The CDR3 spans 13 residues. The CDR3 loop is CASSLALDGEQYF. For the CDR3, the DNA is TGCGCCAGCAGCTTGGCCTTGGATGGCGAGCAGTACTTC.

As DNA, the CDR3 is TGCAGCGTTGAGGAGGGACAGGGATACTCCTACAATGAGCAGTTCTTC. As protein: CSVEEGQGYSYNEQFF. The gene calls are TRBV29-1 and TRBJ2-1, with 9 bases aligning to TRBD1. V dropped 3 bases and J dropped 0; count of bases not matched to a gene: 6. This CDR3 has 16 residues. Germline V gene data show CDR1 as SQVTM and CDR2 as ANQGSEA.

This clonotype was counted many times. The chain employs TRBV14 and TRBJ2-7, with TRBD2 identical over 7 bases. V lost 3 bases and J lost 2; bases outside the gene matches: 10. CDR3 size: 16 residues. CDR1 is SGHDN, CDR2 FVKESK, per germline. The CDR3 loop reads CASSQAQLAQTYEQYF. The CDR3 DNA sequence: TGTGCCAGCAGCCAGGCTCAACTAGCGCAAACCTACGAGCAGTACTTC.

V is TRBV6-5 and J is TRBJ2-2; D gene ambiguous. Per germline, CDR1 MNHEY and CDR2 SVGAGI. This CDR3 is 12 amino acids long. Trimming stripped 5 bases from V and 8 bases from J, with 9 bases between. The CDR3 here is CASSDAAGELFF. CDR3 bases: TGTGCCAGCAGTGACGCAGCGGGGGAGCTGTTTTTT.

The chain links TRBV4-3 to TRBJ2-7, with D tentatively TRBD2 (6 bases). The CDR3 has 18 residues. Germline V gene lookup returns CDR1 LGHNA and CDR2 YSLEER. V lost 2 bases and J 2 bases, leaving 22 bases between the germline ends. CDR3 bases: TGCGCCAGCAGCCAAACCCCTCCTTTCGCGGGATACACCTACGAGCAGTACTTC. Its translation: CASSQTPPFAGYTYEQYF.

This clonotype was seen a few times. J is TRBJ2-7 and V is TRBV27; weak D call: TRBD1 (6 bases). Trimming took 3 bases from V and 4 from J, leaving 10 bases between them. Germline lookup yields CDR1 MNHEY and CDR2 SMNVEV (reference sequence). There are 13 residues in the CDR3. The CDR3: CASSFQQGYEQYF. The CDR3 DNA reads TGTGCCAGCAGTTTCCAACAGGGATACGAGCAGTACTTC.

The J gene is TRBJ2-5, the V gene TRBV11-3; tentatively, D is TRBD2 (6 bases). Trimming removed 1 base at V and 5 bases at J, with 14 bases between. Germline V gene data show CDR1 as SGHNT and CDR2 as YENEEA. The CDR3 is 15 residues long. The CDR3 bases are TGTGCCAGCAGCTTAGTCGGGGGAACGGGGGAGACCCAGTACTTC. Protein product: CASSLVGGTGETQYF.

The table lists this clonotype with a few counts. The rearrangement joins TRBV4-3 to TRBJ2-7, with 7 nucleotides matching TRBD2. Germline lookup yields CDR1 LGHNA and CDR2 YSLEER. This CDR3 spans 15 amino acids. Trimming removed 0 bases from V and 4 bases from J; junction bases left unmatched: 6. This CDR3 is CASSQDWTRGYEQYF. The CDR3 bases are TGCGCCAGCAGCCAAGACTGGACTAGAGGGTACGAGCAGTACTTC.

CDR3 DNA sequence: TGTGCCAGCAGTCCCTCCCCAGCGACACAAGAGACCCAGTACTTC. Its translation is CASSPSPATQETQYF. The V and J genes are TRBV6-5 and TRBJ2-5; D uncertain. Between the trimmed V and J ends, which lost 5 bases and 2 bases, there was a span of 15 bases. CDR1 is MNHEY, CDR2 SVGAGI, per germline. The CDR3 runs 15 residues.

This clonotype was seen only a few times. The gene calls are TRBV29-1 and TRBJ1-5; D may be TRBD1 (6 bases). Looked up from germline, CDR1 is SQVTM and CDR2 is ANQGSEA. The CDR3 covers 13 residues. The V end lost 7 bases, the J end lost 3 bases, and 13 bases lay between the germline ends. For the CDR3, the DNA is TGCAGCGCAACGACAGGAGACAATCAGCCCCAGCATTTT. Protein sequence: CSATTGDNQPQHF. The full variable domain, with the rest looked up from reference TRBV29-1 and TRBJ1-5, is SAVISQKPSRDICQRGTSLTIQCQVDSQVTMMFWYRQQPGQSLTLIATANQGSEATYESGFVIDKFPISRPNLTFSTLTVSNMSPEDSSIYLCSATTGDNQPQHFGDGTRLSIL.

There are a few counts of this clonotype. This sequence joins TRBV9 and TRBJ1-2, with 10 positions matching TRBD1. The CDR3 loop spans 15 amino acids. Germline trimming cut 4 bases from V and 5 bases from J; bases unmatched to any gene: 8. Germline-derived CDR1 and CDR2 are SGDLS and YYNGEE. The CDR3, as DNA: TGTGCCAGCAGCCCGAGTTGGGGACAGGGGTATGGCTACACCTTC. Translated: CASSPSWGQGYGYTF.

V and J are TRBV7-2 and TRBJ2-1; a weak D match, TRBD2 (7 bases). Trimming took 3 bases from V and 8 from J, leaving 11 bases between them. CDR3 length: 13 amino acids. Looked up from germline, CDR1 is SGHTA and CDR2 is FQGNSA. Here the CDR3 reads CASSLGAGDEQFF. As DNA, the CDR3 is TGTGCCAGCAGCTTGGGGGCGGGGGATGAGCAGTTCTTC.

The J gene is TRBJ2-3, the V gene TRBV29-1; the D is unclear. The length of the CDR3 is 15 residues. Trimming took off 0 bases at V and 2 bases at J, with 12 bases between the two ends. The germline V gene encodes CDR1 SQVTM and CDR2 ANQGSEA. CDR3 nucleotides: TGCAGCGTTGAAGATCGAGGACGTCCCACAGATACGCAGTATTTT. This sequence encodes CSVEDRGRPTDTQYF.

This clonotype turned up a few times. The chain links TRBV7-9 to TRBJ2-1, with D tentatively TRBD2 (7 bases). V was trimmed by 5 bases and J by 5 bases, leaving 13 bases between them. This CDR3 has 14 residues. Germline assignment: CDR1 SEHNR and CDR2 FQNEAQ (reference sequence). CDR3 bases: TGTGCCAGCAGCCCATCGGGGGGCCACAATGAGCAGTTCTTC. Encoded protein: CASSPSGGHNEQFF.

The V call is TRBV7-9, the J call TRBJ2-7; 7 nucleotides match TRBD2. The CDR3 length is 16 residues. Trimming took 5 bases from V and 3 from J; bases not matched to a gene: 13. Germline V gene lookup returns CDR1 SEHNR and CDR2 FQNEAQ (reference sequence). CDR3 in amino acids: CASSPSSGTTFYEQYF. In DNA, the CDR3 is TGTGCCAGCAGCCCATCATCCGGGACTACTTTCTACGAGCAGTACTTC. The whole variable domain, filled in from reference TRBV7-9 and TRBJ2-7, reads DTGVSQNPRHKITKRGQNVTFRCDPISEHNRLYWYRQTLGQGPEFLTYFQNEAQLEKSRLLSDRFSAERPKGSFSTLEIQRTEQGDSAMYLCASSPSSGTTFYEQYFGPGTRLTVT.